The clone carrying this TCR beta chain was observed once. Its antigen is undetermined. The data belong to a study of T-cell reconstitution after alpha-beta-depleted transplantation in children. Findings of the study overall: About two months after transplant, alpha-beta T cells reportedly came from several hundred expanded graft clones. Some patients' high day-60 TCRbeta diversity was attributed to recipient cells surviving conditioning. Fresh T-cell production supplied most of the T-cell counts and diversity seen one year after transplant.

The CDR3 sequence is 14 residues long. CDR1 and CDR2 from the germline V gene are MNHEY and SVGAGI. The V end was cut by 4 bases, the J end by 2 bases, with 9 bases between. The TCRbeta library incorporated unique molecular identifiers. TCRdb reanalysed the PCR reads using MiXCR and keeps one entry per CDR3 protein. Of about 350,000 distinct CDR3 sequences listed, about 16% are singletons. The sequences come from PBMCs, mostly from graft donor cells, collected 360 days after TCRalphabeta/CD19-depleted stem cell transplant. The chain employs TRBV6-5 and TRBJ2-1; no definite D call. This TCR was sampled from a male patient between 2 and 10 years old who had a stem cell transplant for acute lymphoblastic leukemia, so the T cells may come from the graft donor. CDR3 region: CASSSAAPYNEQFF. CDR3 nucleotides: TGTGCCAGCAGTTCCGCCGCCCCCTACAATGAGCAGTTCTTC.